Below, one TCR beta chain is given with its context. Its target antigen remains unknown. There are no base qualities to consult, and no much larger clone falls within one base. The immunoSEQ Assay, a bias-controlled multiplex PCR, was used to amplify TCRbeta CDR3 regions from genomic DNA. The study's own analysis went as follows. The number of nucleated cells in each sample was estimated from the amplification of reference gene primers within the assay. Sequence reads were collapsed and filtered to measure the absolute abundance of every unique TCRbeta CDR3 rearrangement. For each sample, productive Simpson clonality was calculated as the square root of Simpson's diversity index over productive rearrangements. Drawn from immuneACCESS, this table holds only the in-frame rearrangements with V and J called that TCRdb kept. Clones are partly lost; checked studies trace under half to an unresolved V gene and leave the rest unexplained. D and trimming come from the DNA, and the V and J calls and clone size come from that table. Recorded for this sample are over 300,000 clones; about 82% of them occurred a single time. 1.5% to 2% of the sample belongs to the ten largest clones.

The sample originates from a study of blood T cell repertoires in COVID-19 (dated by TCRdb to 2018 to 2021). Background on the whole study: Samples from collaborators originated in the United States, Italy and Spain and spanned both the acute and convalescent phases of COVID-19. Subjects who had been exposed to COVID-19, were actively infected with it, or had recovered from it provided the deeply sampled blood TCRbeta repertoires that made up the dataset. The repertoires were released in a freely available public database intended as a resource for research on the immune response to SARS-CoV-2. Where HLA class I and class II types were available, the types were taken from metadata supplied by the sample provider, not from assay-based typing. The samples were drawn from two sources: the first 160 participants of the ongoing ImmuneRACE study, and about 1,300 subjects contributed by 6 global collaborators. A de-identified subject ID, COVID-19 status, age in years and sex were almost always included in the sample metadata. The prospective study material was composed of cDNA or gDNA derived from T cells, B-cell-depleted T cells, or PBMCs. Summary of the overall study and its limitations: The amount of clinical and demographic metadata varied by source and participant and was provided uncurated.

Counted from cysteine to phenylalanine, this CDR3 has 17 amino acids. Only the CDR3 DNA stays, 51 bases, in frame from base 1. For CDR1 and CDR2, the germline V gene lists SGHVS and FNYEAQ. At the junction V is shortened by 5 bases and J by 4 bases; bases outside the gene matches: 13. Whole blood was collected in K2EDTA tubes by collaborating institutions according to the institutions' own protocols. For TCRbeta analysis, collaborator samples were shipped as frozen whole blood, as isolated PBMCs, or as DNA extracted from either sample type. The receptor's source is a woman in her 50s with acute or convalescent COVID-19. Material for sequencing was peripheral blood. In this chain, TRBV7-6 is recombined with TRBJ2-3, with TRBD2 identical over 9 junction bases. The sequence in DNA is TGTGCCAGCAGCCCGGGGGGTAGCGGGAGTTTTTCAGATACGCAGTATTTT. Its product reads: CASSPGGSGSFSDTQYF.